Each of the 5 T cell receptor beta chains below was sequenced from the same sample in a study of beta chain features in type 1 diabetes. Study-wide results and caveats: A moderate, significant TCRB CDR3 shortening appeared in type 1 diabetes across four CD4+ subsets.

No antigen has been assigned to these receptors. The authors reverse transcribed all of the isolated RNA, so sequencing captured expressed TCRB transcripts. Assay used: immunoSEQ multiplex PCR; TCRdb lists only in-frame clones, some missing. The repertoire has roughly 260,000 clones, roughly 20% of them found once; the top ten carry approximately 0.029%. Sequencing was done on a sample of naive CD4+ T cells from blood. These TCRs come from a woman between 35 and 50 years old with type 1 diabetes.

V is TRBV4-1 and J is TRBJ2-1; D perhaps matches TRBD2 (6 bases). The CDR3 is 15 residues long. The germline gives CDR1 MGHRA, CDR2 YSYEKL. V lost 1 base and J 7 bases, leaving 14 bases between the germline ends. The CDR3 DNA sequence: TGCGCCAGCAGCCAAGGGGAGGAGAGAGGTAATGAGCAGTTCTTC. Translation: CASSQGEERGNEQFF.

The chain combines TRBV29-1 with TRBJ1-1; TRBD1 agrees at 9 bases. CDR3 length: 12 amino acids. The germline CDR1 and CDR2 sequences are SQVTM and ANQGSEA. After removal of 6 bases from V and 7 bases from J, the junction contained 6 bases not matched to a gene. Here the CDR3 reads CSVDGTGNEAFF. CDR3 DNA sequence: TGCAGCGTGGATGGGACAGGGAATGAAGCTTTCTTT.

There are a few counts of this clone. The rearrangement joins TRBV25-1 to TRBJ1-2; TRBD1 matches at 8 bases. Germline values: CDR1 MGHDK, CDR2 SYGVNS. The trim removed 4 bases at V and 6 bases at J, leaving 7 bases unmatched. This CDR3 has 14 amino acids. CDR3 protein: CASSASTGVNGYTF. Here the CDR3 DNA reads TGTGCCAGCAGTGCGTCGACAGGGGTTAATGGCTACACCTTC.

The rearrangement uses TRBV4-1 and TRBJ1-4, with TRBD1 matching 8 bases. The junction had 10 bases not matched to a gene; V was cut back by 5 bases and J by 8 bases. This CDR3 spans 15 amino acids. CDR1 and CDR2 from the germline V gene are MGHRA and YSYEKL. CDR3 in amino acids: CASSLPGGAGEKLFF. CDR3 nucleotides: TGCGCCAGCAGCTTACCAGGGGGCGCGGGCGAAAAACTGTTTTTT.

The rearrangement uses TRBV29-1 and TRBJ1-4; D gene ambiguous. The V and J ends lost 4 bases and 0 bases respectively, with 12 bases between them. The CDR3 has 15 residues. Germline V gene lookup returns CDR1 SQVTM and CDR2 ANQGSEA. CDR3 sequence: CSVGEFLATNEKLFF. CDR3 DNA sequence: TGCAGCGTTGGAGAGTTTCTAGCAACTAATGAAAAACTGTTTTTT.